This entry lists 26 T cell receptor beta chains sequenced from one sample in a study of beta chain features in type 1 diabetes. Regarding the study as a whole: TCRB CDR3s from Type 1 diabetes patients were moderately but significantly shorter in all four CD4+ subsets.

Their antigen targets remain unknown. The entirety of the isolated RNA underwent reverse transcription, so expressed TCRB transcripts were sequenced. Here immunoSEQ multiplex PCR was the method, and the copy in TCRdb shows in-frame clones only, minus some. The table lists some 660,000 clones, 11% to 15% of them singletons, with 0.035% to 0.04% in the top ten. Sequenced material: naive CD4+ T cells from blood. These receptor sequences come from a man aged 18 to 30 with type 1 diabetes.

This clone was observed a handful of times. The V and J genes are TRBV7-2 and TRBJ2-1; 8 nucleotides align to TRBD1. V lost 5 bases and J lost 9; bases outside the gene matches: 6. The germline gives CDR1 SGHTA, CDR2 FQGNSA. The CDR3 extends over 13 amino acids. The CDR3 nucleotides are TGTGCCAGCAGCACCGGACAGGGTGGTGAGCAGTTCTTC. Its translation is CASSTGQGGEQFF.

This clone was observed a handful of times. V gene TRBV25-1 combines with J gene TRBJ2-7; 11 bases agree with TRBD1. Germline trimming cut 7 bases from V and 3 bases from J; bases unmatched to any gene: 14. Per germline, CDR1 MGHDK and CDR2 SYGVNS. The CDR3 is 17 amino acids. CDR3 in DNA: TGTGCCAGCACTCACCCCGCAGGACAGGGGGCGGGCTACGAGCAGTACTTC. Residues: CASTHPAGQGAGYEQYF.

This clone was observed a few times. The CDR3 here is CAWSGRQYRSIYGYTF. The CDR3 DNA is TGTGCCTGGAGTGGCAGACAGTACCGCTCCATCTATGGCTACACCTTC. This rearrangement joins TRBV30 to TRBJ1-2; D might be TRBD1 (5 bases). The germline V gene encodes CDR1 GTSNPN and CDR2 SVGIG (reference sequence). Trimming took 1 base from V and 4 from J, leaving 19 bases between them. There are 16 residues in the CDR3. The full variable domain, its missing parts supplied by reference TRBV30 and TRBJ1-2, is SQTIHQWPATLVQPVGSPLSLECTVEGTSNPNLYWYRQAAGRGLQLLFYSVGIGQISSEVPQNLSASRPQDRQFILSSKKLLLSDSGFYLCAWSGRQYRSIYGYTFGSGTRLTVV.

The chain links TRBV27 to TRBJ1-1; D gene uncertain. This CDR3 spans 15 amino acids. Germline V lookup: CDR1 MNHEY, CDR2 SMNVEV (reference sequence). The V gene lost 0 bases and the J gene lost 4 bases, with 12 bases spanning the gap. CDR3 sequence (DNA): TGTGCCAGCAGTTTATCCCCGGGTTGGGGCACTGAAGCTTTCTTT. Its protein product is CASSLSPGWGTEAFF.

This sequence joins TRBV30 and TRBJ1-1; D is ambiguous. V was clipped by 3 bases and J by 1 base, with 9 bases between them. Germline V gene sequence: CDR1 GTSNPN, CDR2 SVGIG (reference sequence). The CDR3 spans 13 residues. The CDR3 DNA reads as TGTGCCTGGAGGGCAACAGCGAACACTGAAGCTTTCTTT. Translated, it gives CAWRATANTEAFF. Combining the CDR3 with reference TRBV30 and TRBJ1-1 gives the whole variable domain SQTIHQWPATLVQPVGSPLSLECTVEGTSNPNLYWYRQAAGRGLQLLFYSVGIGQISSEVPQNLSASRPQDRQFILSSKKLLLSDSGFYLCAWRATANTEAFFGQGTRLTVV.

On this clone itself: Other DNA sequences within the sample encode an identical CDR3. The chain carries TRBV10-3 and TRBJ1-5; D ambiguous. There are 12 residues in the CDR3. In germline, CDR1 is ENHRY, CDR2 SYGVKD. The V and J ends lost 8 bases and 2 bases respectively, with 7 bases between them. The CDR3 is CAIGEGNQPQHF. In DNA form, the CDR3 reads TGTGCCATCGGGGAGGGCAATCAGCCCCAGCATTTT.

There are a few counts of this clone. The chain joins TRBV7-2 to TRBJ2-1, with 12 nucleotides matching TRBD2. The CDR3 runs to 14 residues. Germline V gene data show CDR1 as SGHTA and CDR2 as FQGNSA. V was pared by 4 bases and J by 6 bases, with 1 base of the junction left unmatched. The CDR3 DNA reads TGTGCCAGCAGCTCTAGCGGGGGGGTCAATGAGCAGTTCTTC. Translating it yields CASSSSGGVNEQFF.

This clone has just a few counts. CDR3 coding DNA: TGTGCCTGGTCGCCCTTCAATCAGCCCCAGCATTTT. It encodes CAWSPFNQPQHF. The gene calls are TRBV30 and TRBJ1-5; no clear D. The CDR3 has 12 amino acids. With 5 bases removed from V and 3 bases from J, the gap between germline ends came to 8 bases. CDR1 and CDR2 (germline): GTSNPN, SVGIG (reference sequence).

This clone was found a few times. The CDR3 sequence is CASSFYYEQYF. The CDR3 DNA is TGTGCCAGCAGTTTCTACTACGAGCAGTACTTC. This chain joins TRBV28 and TRBJ2-7, with no clear D. V lost 3 bases, J lost 3 bases, and 3 bases lay in between. This CDR3 has 11 residues. CDR1 MDHEN and CDR2 SYDVKM come from the germline V gene.

The chain has TRBV30 and TRBJ2-5; D is unresolved. The end of the DNA is better explained by TRBJ2-7, so the J call may be wrong. The CDR3 sequence is 12 residues long. Germline-derived CDR1 and CDR2 are GTSNPN and SVGIG (reference sequence). Here the CDR3 reads CAWSNGAYEQYF. CDR3 nucleotides: TGTGCCTGGAGTAATGGAGCCTACGAGCAGTACTTC.

This clone has more than one count but fewer than ten. V and J are TRBV14 and TRBJ2-3, with D possibly being TRBD2 (5 bases). V gave up 4 bases and J gave up 10 bases, with 12 bases separating them. CDR1 and CDR2 from the germline V gene are SGHDN and FVKESK. The length of the CDR3 is 12 residues. The CDR3 DNA follows: TGTGCCAGCAGCCCTGGGTGGGGAGCGCAGTATTTT. Translation gives CASSPGWGAQYF. The complete variable domain, with remaining parts taken from reference TRBV14 and TRBJ2-3, reads EAGVTQFPSHSVIEKGQTVTLRCDPISGHDNLYWYRRVMGKEIKFLLHFVKESKQDESGMPNNRFLAERTGGTYSTLKVQPAELEDSGVYFCASSPGWGAQYFGPGTRLTVL.

The chain joins TRBV30 to TRBJ1-1; D remains unclear. With 0 bases removed from V and 2 bases from J, the gap between germline ends came to 10 bases. CDR3 length equals 14 residues. Germline assignment: CDR1 GTSNPN and CDR2 SVGIG (reference sequence). CDR3 bases: TGTGCCTGGAGTGTGCGACTGGGAAACACTGAAGCTTTCTTT. As protein: CAWSVRLGNTEAFF.

The J gene is TRBJ2-7, the V gene TRBV7-9, with D perhaps matching TRBD2 (6 bases). This CDR3 is 13 amino acids long. Trimming left V 4 bases short and J 4 bases short, with 11 bases between. Germline assignment: CDR1 SEHNR and CDR2 FQNEAQ (reference sequence). The CDR3 region is CASSSPGEYEQYF. CDR3 coding DNA: TGTGCCAGCAGCTCTCCGGGGGAGTACGAGCAGTACTTC.

This chain links TRBV6-6 with TRBJ1-6, with TRBD1 identical over 9 bases. The CDR3 has 15 residues. V was pared by 2 bases and J by 5 bases, with 1 base of the junction left unmatched. From germline, CDR1 is MNHNY and CDR2 SVGAGI (reference sequence). The CDR3 DNA follows: TGTGCCAGCAGTTACGGGACAGGGAATAATTCACCCCTCCACTTT. It translates to CASSYGTGNNSPLHF.

This clone has just a few counts. This chain joins TRBV7-9 and TRBJ2-5; tentatively, D is TRBD1 (7 bases). The length of the CDR3 is 15 residues. CDR1 SEHNR and CDR2 FQNEAQ come from the germline V gene (reference sequence). V was pared by 5 bases and J by 1 base, with 14 bases between. In DNA form, the CDR3 reads TGTGCCAGCAGCCCGGCGGGACAGATCCAAGAGACCCAGTACTTC. Translating it yields CASSPAGQIQETQYF.

The chain has TRBV6-1 and TRBJ2-1, with 9 bases matching TRBD2. V lost 7 bases and J lost 4; bases outside the gene matches: 8. The length of the CDR3 is 15 residues. Germline V gene data show CDR1 as MNHNS and CDR2 as SASEGT. CDR3 sequence (DNA): TGTGCCAGCACCGCGAAGACTAGCGGTTACAATGAGCAGTTCTTC. Encoded protein: CASTAKTSGYNEQFF.

This clone came up a few times. This chain uses TRBV29-1 with TRBJ1-2; D call uncertain. This CDR3 is built from 14 residues. CDR1 and CDR2 (germline): SQVTM, ANQGSEA. V was shortened by 7 bases and J by 4 bases, with 19 bases between the two germline ends. The CDR3 DNA follows: TGCAGCGCCCATCCAGGAGGACGGTCCTATGGCTACACCTTC. Amino acid sequence: CSAHPGGRSYGYTF. Based on the CDR3 plus reference TRBV29-1 and TRBJ1-2, the full variable domain is SAVISQKPSRDICQRGTSLTIQCQVDSQVTMMFWYRQQPGQSLTLIATANQGSEATYESGFVIDKFPISRPNLTFSTLTVSNMSPEDSSIYLCSAHPGGRSYGYTFGSGTRLTVV.

The CDR3 spells CAWKKETGNYGYTF. The CDR3 nucleotides read TGTGCCTGGAAGAAAGAGACAGGGAACTATGGCTACACCTTC. The rearrangement joins TRBV30 to TRBJ1-2; 7 bases map to TRBD1. Germline CDR1 GTSNPN, CDR2 SVGIG (reference sequence). The CDR3 is 14 amino acids. Trimming removed 4 bases from V and 2 bases from J; junction bases left unmatched: 7. Looking up the rest from reference TRBV30 and TRBJ1-2 gives the full variable domain: SQTIHQWPATLVQPVGSPLSLECTVEGTSNPNLYWYRQAAGRGLQLLFYSVGIGQISSEVPQNLSASRPQDRQFILSSKKLLLSDSGFYLCAWKKETGNYGYTFGSGTRLTVV.

This chain uses TRBV5-1 with TRBJ2-1; 7 nucleotides line up with TRBD1. Trimming removed 6 bases from V and 3 bases from J; junction bases left unmatched: 6. CDR1 and CDR2 (germline): SGHRS, YFSETQ. The CDR3 consists of 14 residues. The CDR3 reads CASTPTGIYNEQFF. The CDR3 region has the DNA TGCGCCAGCACCCCGACAGGGATCTACAATGAGCAGTTCTTC.

This clone was seen only a few times. The rearrangement joins TRBV18 to TRBJ1-1, with unresolved D. V was trimmed by 6 bases and J by 2 bases, leaving 10 bases between them. CDR3 length equals 13 residues. Per germline, CDR1 KGHSH and CDR2 LQKENI. In DNA, the CDR3 is TGTGCCAGCTCTTGGACTTTCAACACTGAAGCTTTCTTT. It encodes CASSWTFNTEAFF.

This clone has just a few counts. This chain uses TRBV19 with TRBJ1-1, with unresolved D. The CDR3 has 16 residues. Germline assignment: CDR1 LNHDA and CDR2 SQIVND (reference sequence). The V gene lost 2 bases and the J gene lost 1 base, with 14 bases spanning the gap. CDR3 region: CASSISLDGWNTEAFF. The CDR3 region has the DNA TGTGCCAGTAGTATATCACTGGACGGATGGAACACTGAAGCTTTCTTT.

A word on this clone: The identical CDR3 is also encoded by other nucleotide sequences in the sample. CDR3 bases: TGTGCCAGCAGGGTAGGGAACACTGAAGCTTTCTTT. Protein: CASRVGNTEAFF. This chain joins TRBV6-5 and TRBJ1-1, with D unclear. Germline V gene sequence: CDR1 MNHEY, CDR2 SVGAGI. Trimming took 6 bases from V and 1 from J, leaving 6 bases between them. CDR3 length equals 12 residues.

This sequence joins TRBV15 and TRBJ1-1; D remains ambiguous. The CDR3 totals 14 residues. V was pared by 1 base and J by 4 bases, with 10 bases between. Per germline, CDR1 LNHNV and CDR2 YYDKDF (reference sequence). Here the CDR3 DNA reads TGTGCCACCAGCAGAGCAGTAGGCGGCACTGAAGCTTTCTTT. Its protein product is CATSRAVGGTEAFF.

This clone came up a few times. V gene TRBV7-9 combines with J gene TRBJ2-1, with no clear D. CDR1 and CDR2 (germline): SEHNR, FQNEAQ (reference sequence). Trimming removed 4 bases at V and 7 bases at J, with 11 bases between. The CDR3 has 13 amino acids. This CDR3 is CASSYYIGNEQFF. In DNA, the CDR3 is TGTGCCAGCAGCTACTATATTGGGAATGAGCAGTTCTTC.

The gene calls are TRBV5-4 and TRBJ2-5; 8 bases fit TRBD2. After removal of 4 bases from V and 5 bases from J, the junction contained 4 bases not matched to a gene. Germline CDR1 is SGHNT and CDR2 is YYREEE (reference sequence). CDR3 length: 13 residues. The CDR3 nucleotides are TGTGCCAGCAGCCAGACTAGCGTGGAGACCCAGTACTTC. Its protein is CASSQTSVETQYF. Full variable domain (outside the CDR3, taken from reference TRBV5-4 and TRBJ2-5): ETGVTQSPTHLIKTRGQQVTLRCSSQSGHNTVSWYQQALGQGPQFIFQYYREEENGRGNFPPRFSGLQFPNYSSELNVNALELDDSALYLCASSQTSVETQYFGPGTRLLVL.

The V call is TRBV7-2, the J call TRBJ1-5; 8 bases are a match to TRBD1. With V trimmed by 2 bases and J by 7 bases, 4 bases remained unmatched. Germline V gene lookup returns CDR1 SGHTA and CDR2 FQGNSA. This CDR3 spans 14 amino acids. The chain's CDR3 is CASSLRQGAQPQHF. The DNA for the CDR3 is TGTGCCAGCAGCTTAAGGCAGGGGGCCCAGCCCCAGCATTTT.